This TCR beta chain was identified in a study of early T cells in non-severe SARS-CoV-2 infection. Across the whole study: With bulk RNA from unsorted whole blood as input, sequencing yielded unpaired chains.

Each cDNA molecule carried a unique molecular identifier. Using its own MiXCR run on the 5' RACE reads, TCRdb lists one record per CDR3 protein. The data hold approximately 110,000 distinct CDR3 sequences, with about 15% observed a single time. Germline values: CDR1 SQVTM, CDR2 ANQGSEA. Trimming cost V 7 bases and J 3 bases; bases outside gene matches: 9. This CDR3 contains 14 residues. This clonotype was seen only a few times. Antigen: not known. Study-wide points: Comparison of clonotypes with VDJdb favored anti-spike CD8 responses while missing private and CD4 specificities.

Sequencing was performed on whole blood. The rearrangement joins TRBV29-1 to TRBJ2-3; 8 positions agree with TRBD1. The TCR originated in an adult who was a healthcare worker with PCR-confirmed SARS-CoV-2 infection or an uninfected control (not recorded which). DNA for the CDR3: TGCAGCGCCGGACAGGGAACGGCTACAGATACGCAGTATTTT. Amino acids: CSAGQGTATDTQYF.